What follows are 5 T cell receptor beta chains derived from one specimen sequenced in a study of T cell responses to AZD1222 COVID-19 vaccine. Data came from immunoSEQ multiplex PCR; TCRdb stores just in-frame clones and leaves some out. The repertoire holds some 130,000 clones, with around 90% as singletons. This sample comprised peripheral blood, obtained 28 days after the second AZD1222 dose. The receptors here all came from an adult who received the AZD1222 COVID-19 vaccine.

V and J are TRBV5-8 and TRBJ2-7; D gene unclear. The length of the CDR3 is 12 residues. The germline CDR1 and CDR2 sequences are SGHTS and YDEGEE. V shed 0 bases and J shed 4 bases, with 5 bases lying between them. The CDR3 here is CASSLGGYEQYF. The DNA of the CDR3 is TGTGCCAGCAGCTTGGGTGGTTACGAGCAGTACTTC.

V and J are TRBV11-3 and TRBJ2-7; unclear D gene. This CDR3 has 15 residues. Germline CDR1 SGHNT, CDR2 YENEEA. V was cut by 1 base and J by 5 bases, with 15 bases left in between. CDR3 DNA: TGTGCCAGCAGCTTAGGGGGTGAAGAGTGGAACGAGCAGTACTTC. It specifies CASSLGGEEWNEQYF.

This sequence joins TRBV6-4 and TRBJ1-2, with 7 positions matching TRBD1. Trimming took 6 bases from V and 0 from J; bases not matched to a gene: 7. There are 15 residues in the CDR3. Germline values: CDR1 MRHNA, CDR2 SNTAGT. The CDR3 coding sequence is TGTGCCAGCAGGGAAGGGACAGCAGCTAACTATGGCTACACCTTC. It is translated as CASREGTAANYGYTF.

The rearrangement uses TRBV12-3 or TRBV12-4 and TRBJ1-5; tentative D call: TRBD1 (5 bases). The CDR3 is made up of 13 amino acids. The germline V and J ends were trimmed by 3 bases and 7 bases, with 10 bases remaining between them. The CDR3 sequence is CASSLLGVQPQHF. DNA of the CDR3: TGTGCCAGCAGTTTGTTGGGGGTGCAGCCCCAGCATTTT.

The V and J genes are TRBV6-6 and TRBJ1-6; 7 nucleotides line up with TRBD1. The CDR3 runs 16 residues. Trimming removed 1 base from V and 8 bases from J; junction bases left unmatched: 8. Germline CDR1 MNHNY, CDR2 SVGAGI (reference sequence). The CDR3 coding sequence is TGTGCCAGCAGTTACTACCTTGACAGGGTAGATTCACCCCTCCACTTT. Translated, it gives CASSYYLDRVDSPLHF.